Each of the 29 T cell receptor beta chains below was sequenced from the same sample in a study of blood T cell repertoires in COVID-19. Assay used: immunoSEQ multiplex PCR; TCRdb lists only in-frame clones, some missing. The repertoire holds a few hundred thousand clones, 70% to 90% seen once, with about 9.3% in the top ten. Specimen: PBMCs or T cells enriched from blood (not recorded which). Receptors originate from a man aged 35 to 55 who had recovered from COVID-19.

V is TRBV18 and J is TRBJ2-3, with 9 bases matching TRBD2. The CDR3 is 17 residues long. V was pared by 3 bases and J by 3 bases, with 10 bases of the junction left unmatched. Germline V gene data show CDR1 as KGHSH and CDR2 as LQKENI. The CDR3 DNA follows: TGTGCCAGCTCACCCCAGAGGCGGGGGGGCCGGACAGATACGCAGTATTTT. Translating gives CASSPQRRGGRTDTQYF.

This chain uses TRBV5-6 with TRBJ1-5, with TRBD1 identical over 7 bases. Per germline, CDR1 SGHDT and CDR2 YYEEEE. The J segment lost 4 bases and the V segment lost 0 bases, leaving 13 bases of the junction unmatched. The CDR3 spans 18 residues. The CDR3 here is CASSLAPYRDRSNQPQHF. DNA for the CDR3: TGTGCCAGCAGCTTGGCCCCCTACAGGGACAGATCAAATCAGCCCCAGCATTTT.

The V and J genes are TRBV5-1 and TRBJ2-3, with TRBD2 identical over 9 bases. CDR1 and CDR2 (germline): SGHRS, YFSETQ. V was clipped by 1 base and J by 2 bases; unmatched bases: 5. CDR3 length: 16 amino acids. The CDR3 sequence is CASSLKPSGATDTQYF. DNA of the CDR3: TGCGCCAGCAGCTTGAAGCCTAGCGGGGCCACAGATACGCAGTATTTT. Full variable domain (rest looked up from reference TRBV5-1 and TRBJ2-3): KAGVTQTPRYLIKTRGQQVTLSCSPISGHRSVSWYQQTPGQGLQFLFEYFSETQRNKGNFPGRFSGRQFSNSRSEMNVSTLELGDSALYLCASSLKPSGATDTQYFGPGTRLTVL.

About this clone: A junction boundary mismatches the germline segment, possibly from a read error. V is TRBV12-3 or TRBV12-4 and J is TRBJ2-2; 11 positions agree with TRBD2. There are 13 residues in the CDR3. CDR3 loop: CASSLALAGVLFF. CDR3 DNA: TGTGCCAGCAGTTTGGCACTAGCGGGGGTGCTGTTTTTT.

For the CDR3, the DNA is TGTGCCAGCAGCTATCAACAGGGGACCGGGGAGCTGTTTTTT. As protein: CASSYQQGTGELFF. The chain uses TRBV7-6 and TRBJ2-2, with 7 bases aligning to TRBD1. Germline V CDR1 and CDR2: SGHVS, FNYEAQ. V shed 4 bases and J 5 bases; nucleotides not matched to a gene: 4. This CDR3 region has 14 residues. Drawing the rest from reference TRBV7-6 and TRBJ2-2, the complete variable domain is GAGVSQSPRYKVTKRGQDVALRCDPISGHVSLYWYRQALGQGPEFLTYFNYEAQQDKSGLPNDRFSAERPEGSISTLTIQRTEQRDSAMYRCASSYQQGTGELFFGEGSRLTVL.

This clone was observed once. The chain employs TRBV7-8 and TRBJ1-5; D is perhaps TRBD1 (6 bases). This CDR3 comprises 15 residues. The germline V gene has CDR1 SGHVS and CDR2 FQNEAQ. V was trimmed by 4 bases and J by 8 bases, leaving 18 bases between them. As DNA, the CDR3 is TGTGCCAGCAGCTCCCGGACAGACCCCACGGAGCCCCAGCATTTT. It is translated as CASSSRTDPTEPQHF.

Only one count was recorded for this clone. This chain connects TRBV4-2 to TRBJ1-1; no reliable D call. There are 15 residues in the CDR3. Trimming cost V 1 base and J 0 bases, with 9 bases left between them. Germline V lookup: CDR1 LGHNA, CDR2 YNFKEQ. CDR3: CASSQVDGVNTEAFF. CDR3 coding DNA: TGTGCCAGCAGCCAAGTGGACGGGGTGAACACTGAAGCTTTCTTT.

The chain uses TRBV9 and TRBJ1-5; 9 bases map to TRBD1. Per the germline V gene, CDR1 is SGDLS and CDR2 is YYNGEE. CDR3 length equals 15 residues. Trimming at V came to 4 bases and at J to 7 bases, leaving 9 bases not matched to a gene. This CDR3 is CASSQTGGARQPQHF. The CDR3 bases are TGTGCCAGCAGCCAAACAGGGGGCGCGAGGCAGCCCCAGCATTTT.

The chain has TRBV5-1 and TRBJ1-5, with D possibly TRBD1 on 5 matching bases. CDR3 length: 14 amino acids. Per the germline V gene, CDR1 is SGHRS and CDR2 is YFSETQ. V was pared by 4 bases and J by 5 bases, with 13 bases between. This chain's CDR3 is CASSLGRGDQPQHF. The CDR3 bases are TGCGCCAGCAGCCTGGGGCGCGGGGATCAGCCCCAGCATTTT.

This clone was counted a few times. The rearrangement joins TRBV27 to TRBJ2-1; 12 bases are a match to TRBD2. Trimming removed 4 bases from V and 3 bases from J; junction bases left unmatched: 7. The CDR3 is 17 residues long. Germline V lookup: CDR1 MNHEY, CDR2 SMNVEV (reference sequence). CDR3 bases: TGTGCCAGCAGTTCGACGAGGACTAGCGGGAACTACAATGAGCAGTTCTTC. Translation gives CASSSTRTSGNYNEQFF.

This rearrangement joins TRBV5-8 to TRBJ2-5; TRBD2 agrees at 7 bases. This CDR3 comprises 15 residues. The germline V gene has CDR1 SGHTS and CDR2 YDEGEE. With 0 bases clipped from V and 3 bases from J, the junction kept 5 bases outside the gene matches. CDR3 in amino acids: CASSLGLAKKETQYF. The DNA for the CDR3 is TGTGCCAGCAGCTTGGGACTAGCAAAAAAAGAGACCCAGTACTTC.

V usage is TRBV5-4 and J usage is TRBJ1-1; D is undetermined. The CDR3 sequence is 13 residues long. V lost 2 bases to trimming and J lost 6 bases, with 11 bases between them. Germline V lookup: CDR1 SGHNT, CDR2 YYREEE (reference sequence). CDR3 region: CASSFGRRSEAFF. In DNA, the CDR3 is TGTGCCAGCAGCTTCGGAAGGAGGTCTGAAGCTTTCTTT.

V is TRBV2 and J is TRBJ1-5; 9 bases map to TRBD1. The V gene end was trimmed by 6 bases and the J gene end by 11 bases; junction bases not matched to a gene: 14. This CDR3 spans 15 amino acids. In germline, CDR1 is SNHLY, CDR2 FYNNEI. The CDR3 sequence is CASRPPRTGVPTQHF. The CDR3 region has the DNA TGTGCCAGCAGGCCCCCAAGGACAGGGGTTCCGACCCAGCATTTT. The complete variable domain, with remaining parts taken from reference TRBV2 and TRBJ1-5, reads EPEVTQTPSHQVTQMGQEVILRCVPISNHLYFYWYRQILGQKVEFLVSFYNNEISEKSEIFDDQFSVERPDGSNFTLKIRSTKLEDSAMYFCASRPPRTGVPTQHFGDGTRLSIL.

This clone was found once. The V and J genes are TRBV4-1 and TRBJ2-2, with D perhaps matching TRBD1 (5 bases). CDR1 is MGHRA and CDR2 is YSYEKL in the germline V gene. Trimming took off 0 bases at V and 0 bases at J, with 14 bases between the two ends. This CDR3 comprises 18 residues. The CDR3: CASSQEVSGNTNTGELFF. As DNA, the CDR3 is TGCGCCAGCAGCCAAGAAGTATCAGGGAACACGAACACCGGGGAGCTGTTTTTT.

The V gene is TRBV6-1, the J gene TRBJ1-2; TRBD1 aligns across 9 bases. Germline loops: CDR1 MNHNS, CDR2 SASEGT. This CDR3 contains 16 residues. Trimming took 1 base from V and 4 from J; bases not matched to a gene: 7. The CDR3 is CASSEGMGQGPYGYTF. CDR3 coding DNA: TGTGCCAGCAGTGAAGGAATGGGACAGGGACCCTATGGCTACACCTTC.

The genes are TRBV7-8 and TRBJ1-2; D uncertain. Trimming took 4 bases from V and 7 from J, leaving 16 bases between them. CDR1 SGHVS and CDR2 FQNEAQ come from the germline V gene. The CDR3 is made up of 14 amino acids. Here the CDR3 DNA reads TGTGCCAGCAGCTCGAATGGGGAGGTCGGTGGCTACACCTTC. Protein sequence: CASSSNGEVGGYTF.

The V and J genes are TRBV12-3 or TRBV12-4 and TRBJ1-2; D is uncertain. Deletions cut 3 bases from V and 2 bases from J, with 7 bases between. CDR3 size: 13 residues. The CDR3 here is CASSLVENYGYTF. Written as DNA, the CDR3 is TGTGCCAGCAGTTTGGTCGAGAACTATGGCTACACCTTC.

The V and J genes are TRBV19 and TRBJ1-5; 7 bases line up with TRBD1. The CDR3 spans 14 residues. Germline values: CDR1 LNHDA, CDR2 SQIVND (reference sequence). The V and J ends lost 4 bases and 3 bases, in that order; junction bases with no gene match: 3. The CDR3 reads CASSTTGDNQPQHF. CDR3 nucleotides: TGTGCCAGTAGTACAACAGGGGACAATCAGCCCCAGCATTTT.

The chain links TRBV6-5 to TRBJ2-7, with D tentatively TRBD2 (6 bases). CDR1 and CDR2 (germline): MNHEY, SVGAGI. The V end lost 8 bases, the J end lost 2 bases, and 13 bases lay between the germline ends. The CDR3 spans 13 residues. The DNA of the CDR3 is TGTGCCAGCGAGGACACGGGGGCCTACGAGCAGTACTTC. Amino acids: CASEDTGAYEQYF.

The chain is built from TRBV19 and TRBJ1-2, with TRBD1 matching 7 bases. Germline V lookup: CDR1 LNHDA, CDR2 SQIVND (reference sequence). V lost 9 bases, J lost 1 base, and 8 bases stayed unmatched. The CDR3 extends over 14 amino acids. The CDR3 region is CASHRGPVNYGYTF. DNA of the CDR3: TGTGCCAGCCACAGGGGACCAGTTAACTATGGCTACACCTTC. Full variable domain (rest looked up from reference TRBV19 and TRBJ1-2): DGGITQSPKYLFRKEGQNVTLSCEQNLNHDAMYWYRQDPGQGLRLIYYSQIVNDFQKGDIAEGYSVSREKKESFPLTVTSAQKNPTAFYLCASHRGPVNYGYTFGSGTRLTVV.

The V and J genes are TRBV7-9 and TRBJ1-2, with D maybe TRBD1 (6 bases). Germline assignment: CDR1 SEHNR and CDR2 FQNEAQ (reference sequence). The CDR3 extends over 15 amino acids. The V end was cut by 1 base, the J end by 4 bases, with 13 bases between. CDR3 DNA sequence: TGTGCCAGCAGCTTAGGTCGGACAGACAGCTATGGCTACACCTTC. As protein: CASSLGRTDSYGYTF.

V usage is TRBV6-5 and J usage is TRBJ1-2; 9 bases are a match to TRBD1. This CDR3 region has 13 residues. Trimming at V came to 0 bases and at J to 8 bases, leaving 1 base not matched to a gene. Germline V CDR1 and CDR2: MNHEY, SVGAGI. The CDR3 DNA is TGTGCCAGCAGTTACTCGGGACAGGGCGGCTACACCTTC. Translated: CASSYSGQGGYTF.

V is TRBV7-3 and J is TRBJ2-1; 8 bases match TRBD1. The CDR3 runs to 15 residues. Per germline, CDR1 SGHTA and CDR2 FQGTGA. Trimming at V came to 4 bases and at J to 6 bases, leaving 8 bases not matched to a gene. CDR3 nucleotide sequence: TGTGCCAGCAGCTCCCAAGGACAGGGCTCCAATGAGCAGTTCTTC. Its protein is CASSSQGQGSNEQFF.

The sample holds a few counts of this clone. The CDR3 nucleotides read TGTGCCAGCAGCCGCAGGGACAAAACTACCGGGGAGCTGTTTTTT. Its protein product is CASSRRDKTTGELFF. V and J are TRBV16 and TRBJ2-2; perhaps TRBD1 as D (6 bases). Germline V gene lookup returns CDR1 KGHSY and CDR2 FQNENV. V was clipped by 4 bases and J by 5 bases, with 14 bases between them. The CDR3 has 15 residues.

The rearrangement links TRBV6-5 to TRBJ1-2; D is ambiguous. Per germline, CDR1 MNHEY and CDR2 SVGAGI. The CDR3 contains 15 residues. The V end was cut by 6 bases, the J end by 6 bases, with 20 bases between. Written as DNA, the CDR3 is TGTGCCAGCAGCCTACAGCCGGGGATTATGGATGGCTACACCTTC. Amino acids: CASSLQPGIMDGYTF.

This chain links TRBV4-2 with TRBJ2-5; D might be TRBD1 (6 bases). The length of the CDR3 is 16 residues. The germline V and J ends were trimmed by 1 base and 0 bases, with 12 bases remaining between them. Germline CDR1 and CDR2: LGHNA and YNFKEQ. The CDR3 nucleotides are TGTGCCAGCAGCCAAGGGGGGCGGTCGTACCAAGAGACCCAGTACTTC. Residues: CASSQGGRSYQETQYF.

In this sample, this clone turned up a few times. This chain links TRBV5-1 with TRBJ2-1, with TRBD1 as a possible D gene (6 bases). Trimming cost V 6 bases and J 3 bases, with 7 bases left between them. CDR3 length: 12 residues. Germline loops: CDR1 SGHRS, CDR2 YFSETQ. The CDR3 nucleotides are TGCGCCAGCAAGGGGGACTACAATGAGCAGTTCTTC. Its translation: CASKGDYNEQFF.

V is TRBV7-8 and J is TRBJ2-1; 8 bases fit TRBD1. From germline, CDR1 is SGHVS and CDR2 FQNEAQ. After removal of 5 bases from V and 3 bases from J, the junction contained 9 bases not matched to a gene. The CDR3 loop spans 16 amino acids. The CDR3 region is CASSTEGQGYYNEQFF. CDR3 DNA: TGTGCCAGCAGCACCGAAGGACAGGGATACTACAATGAGCAGTTCTTC.

CDR3 DNA sequence: TGCAGCGTTGAAGGGAGGGGAGAAAAGGGGCCCCAGTACTTC. This codes for CSVEGRGEKGPQYF. The V call is TRBV29-1, the J call TRBJ2-5; D possibly corresponds to TRBD2 (6 bases). CDR3 length equals 14 residues. Per the germline V gene, CDR1 is SQVTM and CDR2 is ANQGSEA. V gave up 1 base and J gave up 9 bases, with 18 bases separating them.